One and the same sample provided the 19 T cell receptor beta chains below, sequenced in a study of blood T cell repertoires in COVID-19. Using immunoSEQ multiplex PCR, the repertoire was profiled, and TCRdb retains in-frame clones only, with some absent. The data show 40,000 to 65,000 clones, approximately 82% seen once. Sample: peripheral blood. Source of these receptors: a human donor in a cohort sampled during active COVID-19.

This clone was seen just once. The rearrangement uses TRBV6-5 and TRBJ2-5; D not certain. Germline V gives CDR1 MNHEY, CDR2 SVGAGI. The germline V and J ends were trimmed by 6 bases and 5 bases, with 16 bases remaining between them. This CDR3 is 14 amino acids long. CDR3 protein: CASSGASGGETQYF. The CDR3 DNA reads TGTGCCAGCAGCGGAGCGTCGGGTGGGGAGACCCAGTACTTC.

The chain couples TRBV20-1 to TRBJ2-3, with a tentative D call TRBD2 (5 bases). V gave up 3 bases and J gave up 7 bases, with 11 bases separating them. The CDR3 covers 12 residues. In germline, CDR1 is DFQATT, CDR2 SNEGSKA (reference sequence). CDR3 sequence: CSASARGNTQYF. The CDR3 DNA is TGCAGTGCTAGTGCCCGGGGAAATACGCAGTATTTT.

This clone was seen once. The genes are TRBV30 and TRBJ1-5, with D maybe TRBD1 (6 bases). There are 14 residues in the CDR3. Germline V gives CDR1 GTSNPN, CDR2 SVGIG (reference sequence). V lost 3 bases and J 5 bases, leaving 14 bases between the germline ends. Written as DNA, the CDR3 is TGTGCCTGGAGCGAGGGACACCGTTATCAGCCCCAGCATTTT. Amino acid sequence: CAWSEGHRYQPQHF.

This chain joins TRBV18 and TRBJ1-1, with TRBD1 matching over 8 bases. The CDR3 sequence is 17 residues long. V trimming: 3 bases; J trimming: 0 bases; junction bases outside the gene matches: 9. Germline V gives CDR1 KGHSH, CDR2 LQKENI. The CDR3 coding sequence is TGTGCCAGCTCACCTAGGACAGGGAATTCCATGAACACTGAAGCTTTCTTT. This codes for CASSPRTGNSMNTEAFF.

DNA of the CDR3: TGTGCCAGCAGCGGGACAGGGGGCGAAAAACTGTTTTTT. It encodes CASSGTGGEKLFF. The chain uses TRBV9 and TRBJ1-4, with 11 bases lining up with TRBD1. J was trimmed by 8 bases and V by 3 bases; bases with no gene match: 0. Germline-derived CDR1 and CDR2 are SGDLS and YYNGEE. The CDR3 has 13 amino acids.

The V call is TRBV5-1, the J call TRBJ1-2; 9 nucleotides agree with TRBD1. V trimming: 4 bases; J trimming: 7 bases; junction bases outside the gene matches: 5. Germline CDR1 SGHRS, CDR2 YFSETQ. The CDR3 extends over 13 amino acids. The CDR3 protein is CASSVGQGTGYTF. DNA for the CDR3: TGCGCCAGCAGCGTGGGACAGGGTACTGGCTACACCTTC.

The chain combines TRBV7-2 with TRBJ1-3, with 7 bases identical to TRBD1. Germline CDR1 and CDR2: SGHTA and FQGNSA. The CDR3 length is 17 residues. Trimming took 5 bases from V and 0 from J; bases not matched to a gene: 10. The CDR3 here is CASSPTRGQSSGNTIYF. In nucleotides, the CDR3 is TGTGCCAGCAGCCCCACGAGGGGGCAGAGCTCTGGAAACACCATATATTTT. The full variable domain, completed using reference TRBV7-2 and TRBJ1-3, is GAGVSQSPSNKVTEKGKDVELRCDPISGHTALYWYRQSLGQGLEFLIYFQGNSAPDKSGLPSDRFSAERTGGSVSTLTIQRTQQEDSAVYLCASSPTRGQSSGNTIYFGEGSWLTVV.

CDR3 amino acids: CASCSRGGRDTQYF. CDR3 DNA sequence: TGTGCCAGCTGCTCACGGGGGGGCCGAGATACGCAGTATTTT. The chain uses TRBV3-1 (or the pseudogene TRBV3-2) and TRBJ2-3, with 8 nucleotides matching TRBD2. The CDR3 has 14 amino acids. CDR1 and CDR2 (germline): LGHDT, YNNKEL (reference sequence). With V trimmed by 8 bases and J by 5 bases, 9 bases remained unmatched.

The rearrangement uses TRBV30 and TRBJ2-1; 9 bases align to TRBD2. Germline CDR1 GTSNPN, CDR2 SVGIG (reference sequence). This CDR3 has 16 amino acids. The junction had 13 bases not matched to a gene; V was cut back by 2 bases and J by 8 bases. The CDR3 sequence: CAWSLAGTSRLDEQFF. The CDR3 nucleotides read TGTGCCTGGAGTCTTGCCGGGACTAGCCGTTTAGATGAGCAGTTCTTC.

The chain is built from TRBV11-2 and TRBJ2-3; the match to TRBD2 covers 9 bases. This CDR3 has 15 amino acids. V shed 4 bases, J shed 2 bases, and the junction held 4 bases outside the gene matches. Germline V CDR1 and CDR2: SGHAT, FQNNGV. CDR3 in amino acids: CASSSLAGLTDTQYF. The CDR3 nucleotides read TGTGCCAGCAGCTCTCTAGCGGGGCTCACAGATACGCAGTATTTT.

This chain links TRBV2 with TRBJ2-7; 8 bases agree with TRBD2. CDR3 size: 14 residues. The ends lost 3 bases at V and 1 base at J; junction bases unmatched: 2. Germline V CDR1 and CDR2: SNHLY, FYNNEI. The CDR3 bases are TGTGCCAGCAGTGACCAGCGGGGGTCCTACGAGCAGTACTTC. This codes for CASSDQRGSYEQYF.

This chain links TRBV7-9 with TRBJ2-4; D might be TRBD1 (6 bases). Trimming took 5 bases from V and 4 from J, leaving 24 bases between them. The CDR3 totals 18 residues. Per germline, CDR1 SEHNR and CDR2 FQNEAQ (reference sequence). The CDR3 sequence: CASSPLEYRVRGKNIQYF. CDR3 sequence (DNA): TGTGCCAGCAGCCCCTTAGAGTACAGGGTTAGGGGGAAAAACATTCAGTACTTC.

This chain uses TRBV4-2 with TRBJ1-2, with D perhaps TRBD1 (6 bases). Trimming removed 1 base from V and 3 bases from J, with 21 bases in between. This CDR3 has 18 residues. Germline V gene data show CDR1 as LGHNA and CDR2 as YNFKEQ. The DNA for the CDR3 is TGTGCCAGCAGCCAAGGTCCCAGGGGACGCACTTCCGACTATGGCTACACCTTC. Its protein product is CASSQGPRGRTSDYGYTF.

The rearrangement joins TRBV19 to TRBJ2-1; 13 bases map to TRBD2. Germline values: CDR1 LNHDA, CDR2 SQIVND (reference sequence). J lost 1 base, V lost 6 bases, and 6 bases had no gene match. The CDR3 loop spans 17 amino acids. This CDR3 reads CASRRLAGGLSYNEQFF. CDR3 sequence (DNA): TGTGCCAGTAGAAGACTAGCGGGGGGCTTGTCCTACAATGAGCAGTTCTTC.

This chain links TRBV5-6 with TRBJ2-7; D might be TRBD1 (6 bases). V shed 3 bases and J shed 5 bases, with 15 bases lying between them. Germline V CDR1 and CDR2: SGHDT, YYEEEE. The CDR3 covers 14 residues. The CDR3 loop is CASSWVVTGNEQYF. CDR3 nucleotides: TGTGCCAGCAGCTGGGTAGTAACAGGGAACGAGCAGTACTTC.

The chain employs TRBV5-6 and TRBJ1-5; 9 nucleotides align to TRBD1. Germline CDR1 reads SGHDT; CDR2 reads YYEEEE. V was clipped by 6 bases and J by 7 bases; unmatched bases: 8. CDR3 length equals 14 residues. The CDR3 bases are TGTGCCAGCACAACAACAGGGGGCACACAGCCCCAGCATTTT. Translating it yields CASTTTGGTQPQHF.

As concerns this clone: The same CDR3 arises from other DNA sequences in this sample as well. This rearrangement joins TRBV23-1 to TRBJ2-7; possibly TRBD1 for D (6 bases). TRBV23-1 is flagged as an ORF with uncertain function. V lost 4 bases and J 0 bases, leaving 16 bases between the germline ends. The CDR3 covers 16 residues. The CDR3 region is CASSPGQTHYSYEQYF. In DNA, the CDR3 is TGCGCCAGCAGTCCGGGACAAACACATTACTCCTACGAGCAGTACTTC.

The V and J genes are TRBV5-1 and TRBJ2-7; 12 bases agree with TRBD1. The CDR3 length is 16 residues. V shed 4 bases, J shed 5 bases, and the junction held 10 bases outside the gene matches. Per germline, CDR1 SGHRS and CDR2 YFSETQ. The CDR3 DNA reads TGCGCCAGCAGCATGCAAGGGACAGGGGGCCGGAACGAGCAGTACTTC. Translating gives CASSMQGTGGRNEQYF.

This clone was seen only a few times. The J gene is TRBJ1-1, the V gene TRBV21-1; the D segment call TRBD1 is taken from the table without a DNA check. TRBV21-1 is reported as a pseudogene. The CDR3 sequence is 15 residues long. CDR3 protein: CASSTRQESNTEAFF. CDR3 DNA: TGTGCCAGCAGCACCCGACAGGAGTCGAACACTGAAGCTTTCTTT.